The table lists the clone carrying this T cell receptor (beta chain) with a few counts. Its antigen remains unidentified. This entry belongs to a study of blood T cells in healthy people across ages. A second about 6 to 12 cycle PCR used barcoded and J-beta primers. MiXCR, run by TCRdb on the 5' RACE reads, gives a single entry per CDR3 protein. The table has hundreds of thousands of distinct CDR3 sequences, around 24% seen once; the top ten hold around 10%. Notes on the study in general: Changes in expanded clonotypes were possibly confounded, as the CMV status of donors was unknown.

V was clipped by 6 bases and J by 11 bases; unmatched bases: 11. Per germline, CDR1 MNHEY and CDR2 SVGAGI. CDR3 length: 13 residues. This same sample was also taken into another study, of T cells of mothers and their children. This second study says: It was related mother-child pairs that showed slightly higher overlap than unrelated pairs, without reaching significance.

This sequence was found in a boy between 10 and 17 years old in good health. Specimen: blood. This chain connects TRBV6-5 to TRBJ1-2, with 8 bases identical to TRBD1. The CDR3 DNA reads TGTGCCAGCAGGCTCCGGGACAGGACTGGTTACACCTTC. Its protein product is CASRLRDRTGYTF.